These T cell receptor beta chains were read from a single sample in a study of vaccination effects on CD4 cells after COVID-19. Method: immunoSEQ multiplex PCR; TCRdb's copy keeps in-frame clones and lacks some. The data contain around 54,000 clones, roughly 80% of them seen just once; the ten biggest clones take up more than 2%. Antigen specificity for these receptors is unknown. The sample in question was CD4+ T cells from PBMCs cultured with HCoV-229E spike peptides, obtained before COVID-19 vaccination. All receptors derive from a human donor who received a COVID-19 vaccine. Both conserved end residues are trimmed from each CDR3. D genes are given only for firm matches. Only some rows state a clone size, as once, few, many or a class for expanded clones.

v_call	clone_size	d_call	j_call	cdr3_aa
TRBV9	.	.	TRBJ2-5	ASSVSDQETQY
TRBV6-4	.	TRBD2	TRBJ2-3	ASSELAGGTQY
TRBV19	.	TRBD1	TRBJ1-6	ASSNRGIGGNSPLH
TRBV11-1	.	TRBD2	TRBJ2-5	ASSSRGLAGLETQY
TRBV14	.	.	TRBJ1-4	ASSQVGTTNEKLF
TRBV5-1	.	TRBD2	TRBJ2-5	ASSGVGLAKRETQY
TRBV28	.	.	TRBJ2-5	ASGDGTPKETQY
TRBV12-3/TRBV12-4	few	.	TRBJ1-2	ASSLRGGYGYT
TRBV18	.	.	TRBJ1-3	ASSRQESGNTIY
TRBV7-3	.	.	TRBJ1-6	ASGSSYNSPLH
TRBV7-3	few	.	TRBJ2-2	ASSLFGLNTGELF
TRBV6-5	.	TRBD1	TRBJ1-4	ASTEPGQGGEKLF
TRBV5-1	few	.	TRBJ2-1	ASSLAQAYNEQF
TRBV19	.	.	TRBJ1-6	ASSGAVYNSPLH
TRBV7-9	.	TRBD1	TRBJ1-2	ASSEWDRADYGYT
TRBV3-1/TRBV3-2	.	.	TRBJ2-2	ASSQDRRHTGELF
TRBV7-8	few	.	TRBJ1-5	ASNRGAQGSGQPQH
TRBV5-1	.	.	TRBJ1-6	ASNTWTPLH
TRBV24-1	.	TRBD1	TRBJ2-3	ATSDQQGGTDTQY
TRBV3-1/TRBV3-2	few	TRBD1	TRBJ1-2	ASSRRQGAGYT
TRBV9	.	TRBD2	TRBJ2-1	ASSVLSGGAGEQF
TRBV14	.	.	TRBJ1-1	ASSQQQETEAF
TRBV2	.	.	TRBJ1-5	ASTGDFSNQPQH
TRBV6-6	.	.	TRBJ1-2	ASSYDGQGLEGYT
TRBV5-6	few	TRBD1	TRBJ1-5	ASSLRQGFANQPQH
TRBV12-3/TRBV12-4	.	TRBD1	TRBJ2-3	ASSFSLGGGQY
TRBV2	.	.	TRBJ1-1	ASSQGPRTEAF